Here is one TCR beta chain with its context. Its antigen is unknown. TCRdb keeps only in-frame clones here, not all; method: immunoSEQ multiplex PCR. The sample contains about 58,000 clones, less than 90% of which appear only once. This entry comes from a study of OX40 agonist ivuxolimab in advanced cancers. About the study: Therapy given before enrollment (anti-PD-1, anti-PD-L1 or anti-CTLA-4) was allowed, and approximately 40% had some.

Broader study findings: No determination was made of the antigen specificity of the expanded peripheral T cells. In the 0.1 to 3.0 mg/kg range, CD4+ and CD8+ blood T cells had expanded clonally by week 6.

Sampling of blood occurred at baseline, cycle 4 day 1, and cycle 7 day 1. This CDR3 has 14 residues. Trimming removed 5 bases at V and 5 bases at J, with 10 bases between. CDR1 SGHAT and CDR2 FQDESV come from the germline V gene (reference sequence). The chain joins TRBV11-1 to TRBJ1-6; unclear D gene. This sample comprised CD4+ or CD8+ T cells sorted from blood, obtained in a trial of the OX40 agonist ivuxolimab. The receptor's source is an adult with an advanced solid tumor such as melanoma, head and neck, liver or kidney cancer. The CDR3 loop is CASSPGRNNSPLHF. The DNA for the CDR3 is TGTGCCAGCAGCCCAGGACGGAATAATTCACCCCTCCACTTT.